This T cell receptor (beta chain) was observed in a study of cytomegalovirus exposure and HLA in healthy donors. As for this clone: Its cognate antigen is unknown.

Use of 60 Vbeta and 13 Jbeta primers characterized the PCR. Repertoires were generated with immunoSEQ multiplex PCR, while TCRdb's copy carries only in-frame clones and drops some. The table lists 180,000 or so clones, 80% of them singletons. V was pared by 4 bases and J by 7 bases, with 9 bases between. The length of the CDR3 is 11 residues. Germline-derived CDR1 and CDR2 are SGHRS and YFSETQ. Study conclusions and caveats: Information on immune exposure was restricted to one variable (CMV serostatus). An ancestry cluster, one associated with Asian ancestry, reportedly showed fewer N-insertions than the roughly 610-donor mean in a later analysis. Earlier analysis looked at TCR beta V segments, and most were productive about 87% or about 30% of the time.

This clonotype was sampled from a girl between 10 and 17 years old in good health and CMV-seropositive. The chain has TRBV5-1 and TRBJ2-7, with D tentatively TRBD2 (5 bases). Input material: PBMCs. CDR3 amino acids: CASSHPGEQYF. The CDR3 nucleotides read TGCGCCAGCAGCCACCCGGGAGAGCAGTACTTC.